The T cell receptor (beta chain) described here comes from a study of blood T cells in healthy people across ages. General study points: While age rose, TCR beta diversity per million T cells dropped in a roughly linear way. Higher diversity and more naive CD4+ cells were features of long-lived donors, compared to aged donors. Since the PBMCs were unsorted, naive and antigen-experienced cells could not be conclusively compared.

As for this clonotype: Its antigen is unknown.

A second PCR of roughly 7 to 11 cycles used a sample-barcoded 5' primer and a J-beta primer mix. TCRdb re-derived calls from the 5' RACE reads in MiXCR, one entry per CDR3 protein. The table lists more than 1 million distinct CDR3 sequences, 40% to 55% of them singletons. Input material: blood. The clonotype originates from a woman aged 55-69 years in good health.

CDR3 in amino acids: CASSQGVAGLQETQYF. The DNA of the CDR3 is TGTGCCAGCAGCCAAGGAGTTGCGGGTCTCCAAGAGACCCAGTACTTC. This sequence joins TRBV3-1 and TRBJ2-5; D might be TRBD2 (5 bases). The germline V and J ends were trimmed by 1 base and 1 base, with 13 bases remaining between them. CDR3 length: 16 residues. CDR1 and CDR2 from the germline V gene are LGHDT and YNNKEL (reference sequence).